A single sample is the source of the 17 T cell receptor beta chains below, sequenced in a study of blood T cells in healthy people across ages. Combining a sample-barcoded 5' primer with a J-beta primer mix, a second PCR ran for roughly 7 to 12 cycles. TCRdb itself ran the 5' RACE reads through MiXCR, one entry per CDR3 protein. The sample contains some 900,000 distinct CDR3 sequences, about 48% of which appear only once. The specimen was blood. The receptors shown here come from a man aged 25-45 years in good health.

The genes are TRBV20-1 and TRBJ2-6, with D uncertain. The germline gives CDR1 DFQATT, CDR2 SNEGSKA (reference sequence). The CDR3 runs 16 residues. With 6 bases removed from V and 0 bases from J, the gap between germline ends came to 15 bases. CDR3 region: CSAELWAISGANVLTF. CDR3 DNA sequence: TGCAGTGCCGAGTTGTGGGCAATCTCTGGGGCCAACGTCCTGACTTTC.

The V and J genes are TRBV4-3 and TRBJ1-2, with no clear D. The CDR3 sequence is 15 residues long. V shed 0 bases and J shed 0 bases, with 8 bases lying between them. The V gene's germline CDR1 is LGHNA and CDR2 YSLEER. The chain's CDR3 is CASSQEVQTNYGYTF. The DNA of the CDR3 is TGCGCCAGCAGCCAAGAGGTCCAGACTAACTATGGCTACACCTTC.

The V call is TRBV20-1, the J call TRBJ1-2; D remains unclear. Trimming took off 6 bases at V and 4 bases at J, with 12 bases between the two ends. The germline gives CDR1 DFQATT, CDR2 SNEGSKA (reference sequence). The CDR3 covers 12 residues. CDR3 amino acids: CSAVVQVYGYTF. The CDR3 region has the DNA TGCAGTGCAGTTGTTCAGGTCTATGGCTACACCTTC.

The chain employs TRBV4-1 and TRBJ1-2; no firm D call. The ends were cut back, 2 bases at V and 8 bases at J, with 18 bases in the middle. CDR1 and CDR2 from the germline V gene are MGHRA and YSYEKL. The CDR3 has 15 residues. The CDR3 is CASSQKWRQLHGYTF. Here the CDR3 DNA reads TGCGCCAGCAGCCAAAAATGGAGGCAGCTTCACGGCTACACCTTC.

The chain links TRBV5-1 to TRBJ1-1, with D perhaps matching TRBD1 (5 bases). Germline CDR1 is SGHRS and CDR2 is YFSETQ. CDR3 length: 12 residues. Trimming took 3 bases from V and 8 from J, leaving 11 bases between them. This CDR3 is CASSSSGTEAFF. The CDR3 DNA follows: TGCGCCAGCAGCTCTTCCGGGACCGAAGCTTTCTTT.

This clonotype was detected a few times. This chain links TRBV6-5 with TRBJ2-4; a possible D gene is TRBD1 (6 bases). V lost 6 bases, J lost 3 bases, and 18 bases lay in between. The length of the CDR3 is 16 residues. In germline, CDR1 is MNHEY, CDR2 SVGAGI. CDR3 residues: CASSLTIQGGKNIQYF. In DNA form, the CDR3 reads TGTGCCAGCAGCTTAACTATACAGGGTGGCAAAAACATTCAGTACTTC.

The chain has TRBV3-1 and TRBJ2-3; no reliable D call. V lost 0 bases, J lost 7 bases, and 14 bases lay in between. The CDR3 loop spans 15 amino acids. Germline V CDR1 and CDR2: LGHDT, YNNKEL (reference sequence). CDR3 sequence reads: CASSQENSRSHTQYF. The DNA of the CDR3 is TGTGCCAGCAGCCAAGAAAATTCGAGGTCTCATACGCAGTATTTT.

This chain joins TRBV6-1 and TRBJ2-1, with a weak D call TRBD2 (5 bases). Germline CDR1 is MNHNS and CDR2 is SASEGT. Trimming took 8 bases from V and 10 from J, leaving 18 bases between them. This CDR3 contains 13 residues. The DNA for the CDR3 is TGTGCCAGCGGGGAGACGGGAAGGACCGAGCAGTTCTTC. Its protein is CASGETGRTEQFF.

V usage is TRBV25-1 and J usage is TRBJ2-3, with 12 bases that match TRBD2. This CDR3 is 15 amino acids long. J gave up 6 bases and V 6 bases, and 7 bases lay outside the gene matches. The V gene's germline CDR1 is MGHDK and CDR2 SYGVNS. The CDR3 coding sequence is TGTGCCAGCAGAGACCTAGCGGGGGGGCCCGATACGCAGTATTTT. Amino acids: CASRDLAGGPDTQYF.

The chain recombines TRBV7-2 with TRBJ2-5, with 11 bases aligning to TRBD2. CDR3 length: 16 residues. With 1 base clipped from V and 11 bases from J, the junction kept 12 bases outside the gene matches. The germline CDR1 and CDR2 sequences are SGHTA and FQGNSA. CDR3 loop: CASSLVKLAGGGEQYF. CDR3 sequence (DNA): TGTGCCAGCAGCTTAGTGAAGCTAGCGGGGGGAGGTGAGCAGTACTTC. The variable domain in full, completed from reference TRBV7-2 and TRBJ2-5, reads GAGVSQSPSNKVTEKGKDVELRCDPISGHTALYWYRQSLGQGLEFLIYFQGNSAPDKSGLPSDRFSAERTGGSVSTLTIQRTQQEDSAVYLCASSLVKLAGGGEQYFGPGTRLLVL.

In its sample, this clonotype was seen a few times. This chain connects TRBV6-6 to TRBJ2-3; D might be TRBD2 (6 bases). The CDR3 runs to 14 residues. Germline CDR1 is MNHNY and CDR2 is SVGAGI (reference sequence). With 5 bases removed from V and 1 base from J, the gap between germline ends came to 10 bases. CDR3: CASSRGDRTDTQYF. The CDR3 bases are TGTGCCAGCAGTCGCGGGGATCGCACAGATACGCAGTATTTT.

The rearrangement links TRBV28 to TRBJ1-6; D perhaps matches TRBD1 (6 bases). The CDR3 covers 18 residues. Trimming removed 6 bases at V and 8 bases at J, with 26 bases between. Germline V gene data show CDR1 as MDHEN and CDR2 as SYDVKM. The CDR3 nucleotides are TGTGCCAGCAGACTGACCCCACCGGGGGCCGGATCCTATTCACCCCTCCACTTT. This sequence encodes CASRLTPPGAGSYSPLHF.

Only a few counts were recorded for this clonotype. CDR3: CSVEGTGKTDGYTF. CDR3 nucleotide sequence: TGCAGCGTTGAAGGTACAGGGAAAACAGATGGCTACACCTTC. V gene TRBV29-1 combines with J gene TRBJ1-2; possible D gene TRBD1, 6 bases. The germline V gene has CDR1 SQVTM and CDR2 ANQGSEA. CDR3 length equals 14 residues. V dropped 1 base and J dropped 6 bases, with 15 bases sitting between them. The whole variable domain, filled in from reference TRBV29-1 and TRBJ1-2, reads SAVISQKPSRDICQRGTSLTIQCQVDSQVTMMFWYRQQPGQSLTLIATANQGSEATYESGFVIDKFPISRPNLTFSTLTVSNMSPEDSSIYLCSVEGTGKTDGYTFGSGTRLTVV.

The genes are TRBV28 and TRBJ2-1; TRBD1 matches at 8 bases. V shed 2 bases and J 7 bases; nucleotides not matched to a gene: 7. Germline V gene sequence: CDR1 MDHEN, CDR2 SYDVKM. The CDR3 is 15 amino acids. This chain's CDR3 is CASSLSAQGANEQFF. DNA of the CDR3: TGTGCCAGCAGTTTAAGTGCGCAGGGGGCGAATGAGCAGTTCTTC.

The chain combines TRBV7-3 with TRBJ2-1; 9 bases map to TRBD2. Trimming took 1 base from V and 6 from J; bases not matched to a gene: 10. Germline V gene lookup returns CDR1 SGHTA and CDR2 FQGTGA. The CDR3 spans 17 residues. The DNA of the CDR3 is TGTGCCAGCAGCTTAAATGTCGGCGCGGGGGGGTTCAATGAGCAGTTCTTC. It codes for CASSLNVGAGGFNEQFF. Supplemented by reference TRBV7-3 and TRBJ2-1, the full variable domain reads GAGVSQTPSNKVTEKGKYVELRCDPISGHTALYWYRQSLGQGPEFLIYFQGTGAADDSGLPNDRFFAVRPEGSVSTLKIQRTERGDSAVYLCASSLNVGAGGFNEQFFGPGTRLTVL.

The V gene is TRBV6-1, the J gene TRBJ2-3; 9 bases fit TRBD2. The CDR3 is made up of 16 amino acids. Trimming removed 2 bases from V and 3 bases from J; junction bases left unmatched: 6. In germline, CDR1 is MNHNS, CDR2 SASEGT. In DNA, the CDR3 is TGTGCCAGCAGTGAATTTGGAAGCGGGGGGACAGATACGCAGTATTTT. Translated, it gives CASSEFGSGGTDTQYF.

This rearrangement joins TRBV12-3 or TRBV12-4 to TRBJ1-5; 9 nucleotides match TRBD1. This CDR3 spans 16 amino acids. The J segment lost 4 bases and the V segment lost 0 bases, leaving 4 bases of the junction unmatched. CDR3: CASSLAGTGSNQPQHF. CDR3 nucleotides: TGTGCCAGCAGTTTAGCGGGGACAGGGAGTAATCAGCCCCAGCATTTT.